This record covers a single T cell receptor beta chain. The antigen remains undetermined. Researchers used 5'RACE with constant-segment primers to make TCR alpha and TCR beta cDNA libraries that carry sample barcodes and UMIs. Using its own MiXCR run on the 5' RACE reads, TCRdb lists one record per CDR3 protein. Here the sample spans some 490,000 distinct CDR3 sequences, 15% to 20% being singletons. The data belong to a study of T-cell memory formation after mild COVID-19. Study-level background: TCR clusters were mostly confined to one donor each.

Overall study findings and caveats: Mainly in CM and EM were contracting CD4+ clones; CD8+ were in EMRA.

Sequencing used PBMCs or a T cell subset sorted from them (not recorded which). This receptor was identified in an adult woman who had mild COVID-19 (a few samples of this study predate the infection). Cell type and time point are not known.

The CDR3 here is CASKGVAEAFF. The CDR3 DNA reads as TGCGCCAGCAAGGGGGTTGCTGAAGCTTTCTTT. The rearrangement joins TRBV5-1 to TRBJ1-1, with a possible D match to TRBD1 (6 bases). The germline V gene encodes CDR1 SGHRS and CDR2 YFSETQ. The V and J ends lost 6 bases and 6 bases respectively, with 9 bases between them. The CDR3 runs to 11 residues.